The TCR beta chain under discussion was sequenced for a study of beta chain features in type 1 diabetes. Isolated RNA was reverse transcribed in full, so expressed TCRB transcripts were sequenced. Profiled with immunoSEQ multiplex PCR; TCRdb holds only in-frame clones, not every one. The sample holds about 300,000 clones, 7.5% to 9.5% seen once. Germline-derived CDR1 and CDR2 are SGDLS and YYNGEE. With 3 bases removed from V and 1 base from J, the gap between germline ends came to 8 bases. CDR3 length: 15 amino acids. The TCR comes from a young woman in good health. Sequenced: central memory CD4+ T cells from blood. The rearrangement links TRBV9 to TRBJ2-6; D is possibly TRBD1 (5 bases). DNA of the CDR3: TGTGCCAGCAGCGCTACAGGTTCTGGGGCCAACGTCCTGACTTTC. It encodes CASSATGSGANVLTF.